This T cell receptor (beta chain) was observed in a study of siplizumab effects on memory and regulatory T cells. The CDR3 extends over 16 amino acids. CDR1 and CDR2 from the germline V gene are SGHAT and FQNNGV. J was trimmed by 4 bases and V by 7 bases; bases with no gene match: 8. Data came from immunoSEQ multiplex PCR; TCRdb stores just in-frame clones and leaves some out. The profile shows tens of thousands of clones, around 96% of them singletons. Sequenced material: naive CD8+ T cells sorted from blood. This clonotype was sampled from a human donor in good health. This chain links TRBV11-2 with TRBJ2-7, with TRBD2 matching over 15 bases. The CDR3 DNA reads as TGTGCCAGCACCCCAGGACTAGCGGGGGGGAGGTACGAGCAGTACTTC. This translates into CASTPGLAGGRYEQYF.